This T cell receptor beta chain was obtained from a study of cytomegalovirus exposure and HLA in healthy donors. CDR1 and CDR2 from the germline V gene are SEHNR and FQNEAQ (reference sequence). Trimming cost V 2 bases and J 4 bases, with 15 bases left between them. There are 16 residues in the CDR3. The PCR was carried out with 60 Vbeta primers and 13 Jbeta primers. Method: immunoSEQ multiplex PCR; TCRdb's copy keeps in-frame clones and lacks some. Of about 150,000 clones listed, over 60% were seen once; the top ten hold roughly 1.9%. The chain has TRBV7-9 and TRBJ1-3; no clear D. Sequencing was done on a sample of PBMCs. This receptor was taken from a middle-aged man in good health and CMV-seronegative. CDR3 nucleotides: TGTGCCAGCAGCTTAAGTCCCGTAGCGGGGGGAAACACCATATATTTT. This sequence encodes CASSLSPVAGGNTIYF.